The 8 T cell receptor beta chains given below trace back to one sample, sequenced in a study of shared clonotypes between healthy human individuals. CD45RO-negative cells were positively selected for CCR7, leaving out terminally differentiated effector memory CD45RA+ cells. Produced via immunoSEQ multiplex PCR; TCRdb's table is partial and in-frame only. This table holds about 2.2 million clones, 90% to 95% found once. Sample: naive CD8+ T cells from PBMCs. All receptors come from a man between 18 and 29 years old in good health. Some clones in this sample may be carry-over from other donors' samples.

The chain is built from TRBV19 and TRBJ2-6; D gene uncertain. CDR3 length equals 15 residues. Deletions cut 1 base from V and 4 bases from J, with 8 bases between. Germline loops: CDR1 LNHDA, CDR2 SQIVND (reference sequence). CDR3 sequence reads: CASSIAANGANVLTF. CDR3 DNA sequence: TGTGCCAGTAGTATAGCGGCAAACGGGGCCAACGTCCTGACTTTC.

With respect to this clone: The same CDR3 arises from other DNA sequences in this sample as well. The chain has TRBV11-2 and TRBJ2-7; 14 bases match TRBD2. V trimming: 5 bases; J trimming: 4 bases; junction bases outside the gene matches: 4. The CDR3 is made up of 15 amino acids. Germline V gene lookup returns CDR1 SGHAT and CDR2 FQNNGV. CDR3 in amino acids: CASSPGLAGVYEQYF. Here the CDR3 DNA reads TGTGCCAGCAGCCCGGGACTAGCGGGAGTATACGAGCAGTACTTC.

This clone was observed a single time. The chain joins TRBV7-9 to TRBJ1-1; TRBD1 might be the D (5 bases). CDR1 and CDR2 from the germline V gene are SEHNR and FQNEAQ (reference sequence). The ends were cut back, 5 bases at V and 4 bases at J, with 14 bases in the middle. This CDR3 is built from 14 residues. The chain's CDR3 is CASSRGGESTEAFF. In nucleotides, the CDR3 is TGTGCCAGCAGCCGTGGGGGGGAGAGCACTGAAGCTTTCTTT.

The V gene is TRBV11-2, the J gene TRBJ2-1; possibly TRBD2 for D (5 bases). The V end was cut by 1 base, the J end by 5 bases, with 18 bases between. CDR1 is SGHAT and CDR2 is FQNNGV in the germline V gene. The CDR3 spans 17 residues. CDR3 residues: CASSLVLMALEDNEQFF. DNA of the CDR3: TGTGCCAGCAGCTTAGTCCTAATGGCTCTGGAGGACAATGAGCAGTTCTTC.

The chain is built from TRBV4-1 and TRBJ2-2; D not certain. Trimming shortened V by 7 bases and J by 4 bases, and 13 bases separated the two germline ends. CDR1 is MGHRA and CDR2 is YSYEKL in the germline V gene. The CDR3 is made up of 14 amino acids. The CDR3 DNA reads as TGCGCCAGCAACTCCGCTGGGCTCACCGGGGAGCTGTTTTTT. It translates to CASNSAGLTGELFF.

CDR3 DNA sequence: TGCGCCAGCAGCTTGGGGGTGCGGGTTTTCACAGATACGCAGTATTTT. Translating it yields CASSLGVRVFTDTQYF. The gene calls are TRBV5-1 and TRBJ2-3; possible D gene TRBD2, 5 bases. The V end was cut by 0 bases, the J end by 2 bases, with 13 bases between. Germline V gives CDR1 SGHRS, CDR2 YFSETQ. The CDR3 is 16 residues long.

The chain uses TRBV7-8 and TRBJ2-7, with D possibly TRBD2 on 6 matching bases. V was trimmed by 5 bases and J by 5 bases, leaving 19 bases between them. This CDR3 is 15 amino acids long. CDR1 SGHVS and CDR2 FQNEAQ come from the germline V gene. The CDR3 protein is CASSLDVPGVDEQYF. In nucleotides, the CDR3 is TGTGCCAGCAGCCTGGACGTGCCGGGGGTGGACGAGCAGTACTTC.

The gene calls are TRBV30 and TRBJ1-6; D is possibly TRBD1 (6 bases). The CDR3 has 15 residues. Trimming removed 0 bases from V and 9 bases from J, with 15 bases in between. CDR1 is GTSNPN, CDR2 SVGIG, per germline (reference sequence). CDR3 in amino acids: CAWSVLGQGSSPLHF. The CDR3 region has the DNA TGTGCCTGGAGTGTACTTGGTCAGGGGAGTTCACCCCTCCACTTT.